This entry is about one T cell receptor (beta chain). The antigen remains undetermined. Every one of the patients relapsed after autologous stem cell transplantation (brentuximab vedotin exposure was variable). Best responses were complete response, partial response or progressive disease. Germline assignment: CDR1 SGHNT and CDR2 YYREEE (reference sequence). The CDR3 covers 12 residues. Trimming took off 4 bases at V and 5 bases at J, with 7 bases between the two ends. Sequenced by immunoSEQ multiplex PCR; TCRdb stores in-frame clones only, minus some. The profile shows tens of thousands of clones, about 71% of them singletons. The data originate from a study of PD-1 blockade in classical Hodgkin lymphoma. Findings of the study overall: CD4+ TCR diversity rose significantly by C4D1, and CD8+ TCR diversity did not. According to reports, newly diagnosed patients had lower baseline TCR diversity than healthy donors, and relapsed/refractory patients had lower baseline TCR diversity still. Newly diagnosed patients and complete responders had comparable diversity at baseline.

The chain employs TRBV5-4 and TRBJ1-5; no clear D gene. Specimen: peripheral blood mononuclear cells (PBMCs), collected at baseline. The TCR sequence derives from a human donor with classical Hodgkin lymphoma. The CDR3 sequence is CASSLLHQPQHF. CDR3 bases: TGTGCCAGCAGCCTACTACATCAGCCCCAGCATTTT.